One T cell receptor beta chain is described in this entry. Its antigen remains unidentified. Individual cDNA molecules were tagged with unique molecular identifiers, the study reported. Via MiXCR, TCRdb re-called the 5' RACE reads, giving one row per CDR3 protein. The sample carries tens of thousands of distinct CDR3 sequences, roughly an eighth recorded once. The data were taken from a study of early T cells in non-severe SARS-CoV-2 infection. Study-wide background: Bulk RNA from unsorted whole blood was sequenced; chains were unpaired. General study points: Missing private and CD4 specificities, VDJdb matching favored anti-spike CD8 responses.

After removal of 5 bases from V and 1 base from J, the junction contained 10 bases not matched to a gene. CDR1 and CDR2 (germline): SGHTA, FQGNSA. The CDR3 length is 17 residues. The rearrangement uses TRBV7-2 and TRBJ2-3; the match to TRBD1 covers 9 bases. The sequence was collected from an adult who was a healthcare worker with PCR-confirmed SARS-CoV-2 infection or an uninfected control (not recorded which). The material sequenced was whole blood. The CDR3 DNA sequence: TGTGCCAGCAGCATCCTAACAGGGGGCAAAGGCACAGATACGCAGTATTTT. Its translation is CASSILTGGKGTDTQYF.